This passage covers 5 T cell receptor beta chains from one sample sequenced in a study of identical twins. In TCRdb, the 5' RACE reads were re-called with MiXCR into one record per CDR3 protein. The table records under 300,000 distinct CDR3 sequences, more than 9.5% of them present only once. These data were also reused for a study on yellow fever vaccine responses in identical twins.

Source material: memory (CD45RO+) T cells sorted from blood. The origin of the receptors is a woman in her late teens or twenties in good health.

The rearrangement joins TRBV7-2 to TRBJ1-3, with D unclear. V lost 1 base to trimming and J lost 0 bases, with 7 bases between them. The CDR3 is 15 amino acids. CDR1 is SGHTA, CDR2 FQGNSA, per germline. This CDR3 is CASSLDDFSGNTIYF. CDR3 DNA sequence: TGTGCCAGCAGCTTAGATGACTTCTCTGGAAACACCATATATTTT.

The chain uses TRBV5-4 and TRBJ2-3, with D hard to call. V was trimmed by 4 bases and J by 3 bases, leaving 12 bases between them. The germline V gene has CDR1 SGHNT and CDR2 YYREEE (reference sequence). This CDR3 contains 14 residues. CDR3 loop: CASSLTSQTDTQYF. Written as DNA, the CDR3 is TGTGCCAGCAGCCTAACCTCCCAAACAGATACGCAGTATTTT.

In this sample, this clonotype turned up a few times. J is TRBJ2-7 and V is TRBV30, with D perhaps TRBD1 (6 bases). This CDR3 has 16 amino acids. The germline V gene encodes CDR1 GTSNPN and CDR2 SVGIG (reference sequence). The ends were cut back, 2 bases at V and 3 bases at J, with 20 bases in the middle. The CDR3 nucleotides are TGTGCCTGGAGTCGAGGACAGCCATTTGCGGGCTACGAGCAGTACTTC. It translates to CAWSRGQPFAGYEQYF.

This clonotype was counted a few times. The chain joins TRBV4-3 to TRBJ2-3; D is unclear. V was cut by 5 bases and J by 6 bases, with 15 bases left in between. The germline V gene encodes CDR1 LGHNA and CDR2 YSLEER. The CDR3 runs to 14 residues. CDR3 loop: CASSEEIGFDTQYF. The CDR3, as DNA: TGCGCCAGCAGCGAGGAGATAGGCTTCGATACGCAGTATTTT.

The chain carries TRBV5-1 and TRBJ2-1; TRBD2 agrees at 15 bases. CDR3 size: 19 residues. J was trimmed by 6 bases and V by 0 bases; bases with no gene match: 10. Per the germline V gene, CDR1 is SGHRS and CDR2 is YFSETQ. The chain's CDR3 is CASSLGGLAGGPNLNEQFF. The DNA of the CDR3 is TGCGCCAGCAGCTTGGGAGGACTAGCGGGGGGGCCCAACCTCAATGAGCAGTTCTTC.